This is a list of T cell receptor beta chains from one sample in a study of T cells after yellow fever vaccination. TCRdb independently ran MiXCR on the 5' RACE reads; one entry per CDR3 protein. The sample carries a few hundred thousand distinct CDR3 sequences, 8.5% to 10% recorded once. Specimen: PBMCs, collected on the day of the first yellow fever vaccination. These receptors all stem from a man younger than 30 who received the YFV17D yellow fever vaccine. The CDR3 runs from the conserved cysteine through the conserved F or W. Each record gives: J gene, clone size, D gene, V gene, CDR3 DNA, CDR3 protein. A D gene is named only where the DNA matches it firmly. Clone size appears in some rows only: once, few, many, or a class for an expanded clone.

J: TRBJ1-1
size: few
D: NA
V: TRBV5-1
DNA: TGCGCCAGCACCCAGGACATGAACACTGAAGCTTTCTTT
CDR3: CASTQDMNTEAFF

J: TRBJ2-5
size: NA
D: TRBD1
V: TRBV20-1
DNA: TGCAGTGCTAGCCCCGGACAGGGGTTTGAGACCCAGTACTTC
CDR3: CSASPGQGFETQYF

J: TRBJ2-1
size: NA
D: TRBD2
V: TRBV6-2/TRBV6-3
DNA: TGTGCCAGCAGTTACGCCCCGGGGGCACTAGCGGGGACCTTGGCCTACAATGAGCAGTTCTTC
CDR3: CASSYAPGALAGTLAYNEQFF

J: TRBJ2-1
size: few
D: NA
V: TRBV6-2/TRBV6-3
DNA: TGTGCCAGCAGTTACTCGGGCTCCTACAATGAGCAGTTCTTC
CDR3: CASSYSGSYNEQFF

J: TRBJ2-2
size: NA
D: NA
V: TRBV5-4
DNA: TGTGCCAGCAGCTTTCAACAGGGTAACACCGGGGAGCTGTTTTTT
CDR3: CASSFQQGNTGELFF

J: TRBJ2-5
size: many
D: NA
V: TRBV19
DNA: TGTGCCAGTAGTTCGGTAAAAACCGGCCAAGAGACCCAGTACTTC
CDR3: CASSSVKTGQETQYF

J: TRBJ1-5
size: many
D: NA
V: TRBV7-2
DNA: TGTGCCAGCACCCAGACAGGACCTAATCAGCCCCAGCATTTT
CDR3: CASTQTGPNQPQHF

J: TRBJ2-1
size: NA
D: TRBD1
V: TRBV5-1
DNA: TGCGCCAGCACCCACTTAGACAGGGAGTGGACAAGTGAGCAGTTCTTC
CDR3: CASTHLDREWTSEQFF

J: TRBJ2-7
size: NA
D: NA
V: TRBV20-1
DNA: TGCAGTGCTTCCCGGACAGCAAGCTCCTACGAGCAGTACTTC
CDR3: CSASRTASSYEQYF

J: TRBJ2-1
size: many
D: NA
V: TRBV4-1
DNA: TGTGCCAGCAGCCCCGGTAATGAGCAGTTCTTC
CDR3: CASSPGNEQFF

J: TRBJ1-2
size: NA
D: NA
V: TRBV29-1
DNA: TGCAGCGTTGAAGAGGGAGGGACGGCAAATAACTATGGCTACACCTTC
CDR3: CSVEEGGTANNYGYTF

J: TRBJ2-7
size: few
D: NA
V: TRBV13
DNA: TGTGCCAGCAGCTTCGGACACCCCTACGAGCAGTACTTC
CDR3: CASSFGHPYEQYF

J: TRBJ1-2
size: few
D: NA
V: TRBV2
DNA: TGTGCCAGCAGTTGGGAGATGGAGAGCTATGGCTACACCTTC
CDR3: CASSWEMESYGYTF

J: TRBJ1-1
size: NA
D: NA
V: TRBV12-3/TRBV12-4
DNA: TGTGCCAGCAGCTTGGCCCCCGGGAGGTGGAACACTGAAGCTTTCTTT
CDR3: CASSLAPGRWNTEAFF

J: TRBJ1-2
size: NA
D: NA
V: TRBV28
DNA: TGTGCCAGCAGTTTTCCCCAGGGACGGCCCTATGGCTACGCCTTC
CDR3: CASSFPQGRPYGYAF

J: TRBJ1-2
size: NA
D: NA
V: TRBV5-6
DNA: TGTGCCAGCAGCCGCCTCACAGTCCCATATGGCTACGCCTTC
CDR3: CASSRLTVPYGYAF

J: TRBJ2-5
size: NA
D: TRBD2
V: TRBV20-1
DNA: TGCAGTGCCGGACCGGGACTAGGTGGGGAGACCCAGTACTTC
CDR3: CSAGPGLGGETQYF

J: TRBJ2-2
size: NA
D: TRBD2
V: TRBV3-1
DNA: TGTGCCAGCAGGCCTCTAGCGGGGGTAACCGGGGAGCTGTTTTTT
CDR3: CASRPLAGVTGELFF

J: TRBJ2-1
size: many
D: NA
V: TRBV11-1
DNA: TGTGCCAGCAGCTTACAGGGGAGGCATGAGCAGTTCTTC
CDR3: CASSLQGRHEQFF

J: TRBJ2-3
size: NA
D: TRBD2
V: TRBV28
DNA: TGTGCCAGCAGTCCACCCGGGGGGGCTCAAAATACGCAGTATTTT
CDR3: CASSPPGGAQNTQYF

J: TRBJ1-2
size: few
D: TRBD1
V: TRBV29-1
DNA: TGCAGCGTTGAAGATACGGACAGGGGGCGGGGTGGCTACACCTTC
CDR3: CSVEDTDRGRGGYTF

J: TRBJ1-1
size: NA
D: TRBD1
V: TRBV5-4
DNA: TGTGCCAGCAGCTTGGGGCAGGGGGCCGACACTGAAGCTTTCTTT
CDR3: CASSLGQGADTEAFF

J: TRBJ2-3
size: few
D: NA
V: TRBV10-3
DNA: TGTGCCATCTCGTCCAGAAGAAGCACAGATACGCAGTATTTT
CDR3: CAISSRRSTDTQYF

J: TRBJ2-5
size: few
D: TRBD2
V: TRBV11-2
DNA: TGTGCCAGCAGCCAAAACCGAGCGGGGGGGCTTTCGGTGGAGACCCAGTACTTC
CDR3: CASSQNRAGGLSVETQYF

J: TRBJ1-2
size: few
D: TRBD1
V: TRBV20-1
DNA: TGCAGTGCTAGCCGGGGGACAGGGGGGGCTGGCTACACCTTC
CDR3: CSASRGTGGAGYTF

J: TRBJ1-2
size: many
D: NA
V: TRBV5-6
DNA: TGTGCCAGCAGCACCCGGGGGGTGGAAGGCTACACCTTC
CDR3: CASSTRGVEGYTF

J: TRBJ2-4
size: NA
D: TRBD2
V: TRBV28
DNA: TGTGCCAGCAGGGGGACTAGCGTCAAAAACATTCAGTACTTC
CDR3: CASRGTSVKNIQYF

J: TRBJ2-3
size: few
D: TRBD2
V: TRBV5-1
DNA: TGCGCCAGCAGCTTGAGGGCTAGCGGGGAGGATACGCAGTATTTT
CDR3: CASSLRASGEDTQYF

J: TRBJ1-4
size: NA
D: NA
V: TRBV9
DNA: TGTGCCAGCAGCGTAGGACGGGTCCTAAGAGAAAAACTGTTTTTT
CDR3: CASSVGRVLREKLFF

J: TRBJ2-3
size: NA
D: TRBD1
V: TRBV4-3
DNA: TGCGCCAGCAGCCAAGACAGGGGGTCTAGCACAGATACGCAGTATTTT
CDR3: CASSQDRGSSTDTQYF

J: TRBJ2-2
size: few
D: NA
V: TRBV5-1
DNA: TGCGCCAGCAATCGGAGGGTCGGGGAGCTGTTTTTT
CDR3: CASNRRVGELFF

J: TRBJ2-2
size: NA
D: NA
V: TRBV27
DNA: TGTGCCAGCAGCAGGGGAGATTACACCGGGGAGCTGTTTTTT
CDR3: CASSRGDYTGELFF

J: TRBJ2-1
size: few
D: TRBD2
V: TRBV20-1
DNA: TGCAGTGCTAGACTTGCGGGGGTGGATGAGCAGTTCTTC
CDR3: CSARLAGVDEQFF

J: TRBJ2-3
size: many
D: NA
V: TRBV10-3
DNA: TGTGCCATCAGTTTAGGACAGCGGTCAGATACGCAGTATTTT
CDR3: CAISLGQRSDTQYF

J: TRBJ2-3
size: NA
D: NA
V: TRBV6-1
DNA: TGTGCCAGCAGGACGTCCCTCCCGCTCAACACAGATACGCAGTATTTT
CDR3: CASRTSLPLNTDTQYF

J: TRBJ2-1
size: many
D: NA
V: TRBV2
DNA: TGTGCCAGCAGTGGACTGAGGGGCGACAATGAGCAGTTCTTC
CDR3: CASSGLRGDNEQFF

J: TRBJ1-2
size: NA
D: NA
V: TRBV6-1
DNA: TGTGCCAGCAGTCGCCTGGACCGATTGGCTAACTATGGCTACACCTTC
CDR3: CASSRLDRLANYGYTF

J: TRBJ2-5
size: few
D: TRBD1
V: TRBV7-2
DNA: TGTGCCAGCAGCTTAGAACAGGGGGCCTACGAGACCCAGTACTTC
CDR3: CASSLEQGAYETQYF

J: TRBJ1-5
size: NA
D: NA
V: TRBV19
DNA: TGTGCCAGTAGCATGGACCTTAATCAGCCCCAGCATTTT
CDR3: CASSMDLNQPQHF

J: TRBJ2-7
size: few
D: NA
V: TRBV7-2
DNA: TGTGCCAGCAGCTTAGGCCCGGACGCGGGATCCTACGAGCAGTACTTC
CDR3: CASSLGPDAGSYEQYF

J: TRBJ2-1
size: few
D: NA
V: TRBV7-9
DNA: TGTGCCAGCAGCTTTGTAGGGGGAAACAATGAGCAGTTCTTC
CDR3: CASSFVGGNNEQFF

J: TRBJ2-3
size: few
D: TRBD2
V: TRBV7-8
DNA: TGTGCCAGCAGCTTAGCGCTAGCGGGGGGCCCAGATACGCAGTATTTT
CDR3: CASSLALAGGPDTQYF

J: TRBJ2-3
size: NA
D: TRBD2
V: TRBV18
DNA: TGTGCCAGCTCACCGGCTGGGAGGGCCACAGATACGCAGTATTTT
CDR3: CASSPAGRATDTQYF

J: TRBJ1-2
size: many
D: NA
V: TRBV12-3/TRBV12-4
DNA: TGTGCCAGCAGTCCGGGGGGTTCCGGGGGCGGCTACACCTTC
CDR3: CASSPGGSGGGYTF

J: TRBJ2-1
size: few
D: NA
V: TRBV7-2
DNA: TGTGCCAGCAGCTTAGAGTGGGGGGGCATCTATGAGCAGTTCTTC
CDR3: CASSLEWGGIYEQFF

J: TRBJ1-5
size: few
D: NA
V: TRBV5-4
DNA: TGTGCCAGCAGCTTCTCCGGCCCCTTCCTAAGGGGCAATCAGCCCCAGCATTTT
CDR3: CASSFSGPFLRGNQPQHF

J: TRBJ2-1
size: few
D: TRBD1
V: TRBV9
DNA: TGTGCCAGCAGCGCAGGGGGGACAGGGCATAGCTCCTACAATGAGCAGTTCTTC
CDR3: CASSAGGTGHSSYNEQFF

J: TRBJ1-1
size: NA
D: NA
V: TRBV7-3
DNA: TGTGCCAGCAGCTCTCAGGCGATTAACACTGAAGCTTTCTTT
CDR3: CASSSQAINTEAFF